Listed here are 6 T cell receptor beta chains from one sample, sequenced in a study of OX40 agonist ivuxolimab in advanced cancers. The table came from immunoSEQ multiplex PCR; TCRdb's copy has only in-frame clones and leaves some out. The data contain tens of thousands of clones, 80% of them singletons. Here the sequenced sample was CD4+ or CD8+ T cells sorted from blood, taken in a trial of the OX40 agonist ivuxolimab. The origin of the receptors is an adult with an advanced solid tumor such as melanoma, head and neck, liver or kidney cancer.

The chain's CDR3 is CASSEAWGQGSREQYF. In nucleotides, the CDR3 is TGTGCCAGCAGTGAAGCTTGGGGACAGGGCTCTCGCGAGCAGTACTTC. This sequence joins TRBV2 and TRBJ2-7; 9 nucleotides align to TRBD1. CDR3 length equals 16 residues. Germline V gene sequence: CDR1 SNHLY, CDR2 FYNNEI. Trimming at V came to 0 bases and at J to 6 bases, leaving 9 bases not matched to a gene.

CDR3 protein: CASSQGGPATNEKLFF. Written as DNA, the CDR3 is TGTGCCAGCAGCCAAGGGGGACCTGCAACTAATGAAAAACTGTTTTTT. The V call is TRBV5-4, the J call TRBJ1-4, with TRBD1 as a possible D gene (6 bases). This CDR3 comprises 16 residues. Looked up from germline, CDR1 is SGHNT and CDR2 is YYREEE (reference sequence). Trimming pared 4 bases from V and 0 bases from J, leaving 13 bases between.

The chain recombines TRBV6-5 with TRBJ2-5, with D uncertain. Trimming took off 0 bases at V and 5 bases at J, with 4 bases between the two ends. CDR3 size: 12 residues. The germline V gene encodes CDR1 MNHEY and CDR2 SVGAGI. The CDR3 bases are TGTGCCAGCAGTTACTCAGGGGAGACCCAGTACTTC. It encodes CASSYSGETQYF.

This rearrangement joins TRBV5-3 to TRBJ2-7; no firm D call. TRBV5-3 is filed as an ORF, its function uncertain. The germline V and J ends were trimmed by 4 bases and 0 bases, with 11 bases remaining between them. The CDR3 consists of 14 residues. The CDR3 loop is CARSPRPNSYEQYF. CDR3 coding DNA: TGTGCCAGAAGCCCTCGACCTAACTCCTACGAGCAGTACTTC.

V is TRBV5-1 and J is TRBJ1-1, with TRBD1 as a possible D gene (5 bases). Germline V gene sequence: CDR1 SGHRS, CDR2 YFSETQ. With 2 bases removed from V and 1 base from J, the gap between germline ends came to 15 bases. The length of the CDR3 is 16 residues. In nucleotides, the CDR3 is TGCGCCAGCAGCTTCGTCCAGGGCCGGGGGAACACTGAAGCTTTCTTT. Translation: CASSFVQGRGNTEAFF.

The genes are TRBV30 and TRBJ1-4, with 7 bases lining up with TRBD1. This CDR3 is 13 amino acids long. From germline, CDR1 is GTSNPN and CDR2 SVGIG (reference sequence). V was clipped by 7 bases and J by 3 bases; unmatched bases: 5. The CDR3 DNA reads as TGTGCCTACGTGGGACAGTCTAATGAAAAACTGTTTTTT. This translates into CAYVGQSNEKLFF.